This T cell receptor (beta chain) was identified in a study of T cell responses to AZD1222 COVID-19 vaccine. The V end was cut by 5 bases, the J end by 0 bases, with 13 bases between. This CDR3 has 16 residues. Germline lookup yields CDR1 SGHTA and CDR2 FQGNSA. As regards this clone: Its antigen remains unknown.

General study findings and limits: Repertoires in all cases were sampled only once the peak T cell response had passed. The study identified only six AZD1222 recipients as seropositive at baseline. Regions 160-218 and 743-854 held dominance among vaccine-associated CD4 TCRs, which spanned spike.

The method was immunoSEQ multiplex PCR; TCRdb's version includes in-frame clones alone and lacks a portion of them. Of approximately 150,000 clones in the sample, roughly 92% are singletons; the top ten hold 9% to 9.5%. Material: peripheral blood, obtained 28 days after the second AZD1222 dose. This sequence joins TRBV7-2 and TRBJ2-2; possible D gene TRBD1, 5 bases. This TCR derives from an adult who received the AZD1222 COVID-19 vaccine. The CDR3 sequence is CASSPDQGPNTGELFF. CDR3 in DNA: TGTGCCAGCAGCCCCGACCAGGGTCCGAACACCGGGGAGCTGTTTTTT.